This T cell receptor (beta chain) was sequenced for a study of molecular identifiers for immune sequencing clone quantification (dated by TCRdb to between 2018 and 2020). For the wider study: In a replicate experiment, RNA from around 20,000 or 100,000 naive CD8 T cells was split into five aliquots, four of which were sequenced. This methods study used CD8 T cells to benchmark TCR RNA copy counting and molecular-identifier clustering-based TCR repertoire sequencing (MIDCIRS). Broader findings and caveats from the paper: Clones above 20 RNA copies held over 98% of molecules in CMV-specific effector cells but under 1% in naive cells. Even against a background of 750,000 to 1,000,000 naive CD8 T cells, spiked-in Jurkat TCR RNA amounting to a single cell's worth was reported to be detectable. Modeling indicated around 2.7 TCR RNA copies recovered per cell, compared with 7.5 to 10 by digital PCR, which implies a capture efficiency of approximately 29%. Naive libraries contained spiked-in Jurkat TCR RNA (approximately nine copies' worth), which is not part of the donor repertoire. Highly expanded clone sizes could be underestimated because identical TCR molecules may share a barcode. Without barcode sub-clustering, chimeric consensus sequences inflated TCR diversity; chimeras reached as high as 47%.

Libraries of naive CD8 T cells were generated from about 19,000 to 1,100,000 sorted cells, with 10%, 30% or 50% of the purified RNA used. On a BD FACSAria II, naive CD8 T cells were FACS-sorted as CD8+CD4-CCR7+CD45RA+ and collected into RLT Plus buffer. To test detection sensitivity, Jurkat RNA equal to ten TCR copies was added to samples of about 18,000-1,100,000 naive CD8 T cells. Enrichment of CD8 T cells was performed with RosetteSep CD8+ T Cell Enrichment Cocktail and Ficoll-Paque, after which ACK red cell lysis was carried out. CDR1 and CDR2, per the germline V gene, are SGHDT and YYEEEE. Cut back by 5 bases and 7 bases, the V and J ends lie 10 bases apart. From its cysteine to its phenylalanine, the CDR3 spans 12 amino acids. CDR3 DNA is the only sequence kept; it has 36 bases, read in frame from the first base. This clonotype was recorded many times. Its antigen has not been determined. Base qualities are not provided; no much larger clone lies one nucleotide away.

Libraries were built with PCR. Data came from a NextSeq 500. Preparation of bulk TCR libraries followed a previously described approach, with the TCR primers listed in Table S5. The Qiagen AllPrep DNA/RNA kit was used to purify total RNA. Before any analysis, reads coming from multiple sequencing runs of the same library were combined into one pool. As for the authors' bioinformatics: Reads were retained only if their TCR constant sequence matched exactly, and those retained reads were trimmed to 150 nt and grouped according to their 12-nt molecular barcodes. Reads within each barcode group were sub-clustered using a 15% Levenshtein threshold, and quality-weighted consensus sequences were constructed for each RNA molecule. Non-functional sequences were excluded, and lower-count sequences lying one edit away from another sequence were also excluded. Barcode sub-clusters with fewer than 20% of the maximum read count were removed, based on fitting two negative binomial distributions. TCRdb reanalyzed the raw reads on its own, using fastp at Q25 for trimming and MiXCR for clone calling, and kept in-frame beta chains. Rows with a matching CDR3 protein are joined into one entry that keeps the most common DNA and genes. The V and J calls, along with clone size, are taken from TCRdb and not from the paper's own processing. In all, the sample holds roughly 90,000 distinct CDR3 sequences, and roughly 25% of those were seen once. Approximately 0.8% of the sample is taken by the ten largest.

This sequence uses TRBV5-6 and TRBJ2-1; no D gene call is confident. This TCR was sampled from a human donor in good health. Some libraries in this study had Jurkat cell RNA spiked in. The specimen was naive CD8+ T cells from blood, with Jurkat cell RNA spiked in. The cell subset or site label on this specimen signifies: FACS-sorted CD8+CD4-CCR7+CD45RA+ naive T cells. The nucleotide sequence reads TGTGCCAGCAGTTACGACGGGAATGAGCAGTTCTTC. Its protein product is CASSYDGNEQFF. The CDR3 plus the reference TRBV5-6 and TRBJ2-1 genes for the other parts give the full variable domain: DAGVTQSPTHLIKTRGQQVTLRCSPKSGHDTVSWYQQALGQGPQFIFQYYEEEERQRGNFPDRFSGHQFPNYSSELNVNALLLGDSALYLCASSYDGNEQFFGPGTRLTVL.